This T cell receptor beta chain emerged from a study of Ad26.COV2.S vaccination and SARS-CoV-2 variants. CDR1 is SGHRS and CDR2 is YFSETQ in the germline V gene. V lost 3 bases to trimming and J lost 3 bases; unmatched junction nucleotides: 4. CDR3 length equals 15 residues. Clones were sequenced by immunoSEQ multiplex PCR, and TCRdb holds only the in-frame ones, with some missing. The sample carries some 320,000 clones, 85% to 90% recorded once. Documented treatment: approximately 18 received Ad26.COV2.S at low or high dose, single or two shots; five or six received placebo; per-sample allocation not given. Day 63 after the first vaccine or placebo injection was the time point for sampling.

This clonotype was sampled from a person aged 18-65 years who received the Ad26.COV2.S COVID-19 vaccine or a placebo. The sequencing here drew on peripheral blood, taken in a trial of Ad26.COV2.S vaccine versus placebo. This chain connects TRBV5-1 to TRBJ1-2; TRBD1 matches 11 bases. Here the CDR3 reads CASSSGTGGHYGYTF. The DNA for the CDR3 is TGCGCCAGCAGCTCGGGGACAGGGGGTCACTATGGCTACACCTTC.